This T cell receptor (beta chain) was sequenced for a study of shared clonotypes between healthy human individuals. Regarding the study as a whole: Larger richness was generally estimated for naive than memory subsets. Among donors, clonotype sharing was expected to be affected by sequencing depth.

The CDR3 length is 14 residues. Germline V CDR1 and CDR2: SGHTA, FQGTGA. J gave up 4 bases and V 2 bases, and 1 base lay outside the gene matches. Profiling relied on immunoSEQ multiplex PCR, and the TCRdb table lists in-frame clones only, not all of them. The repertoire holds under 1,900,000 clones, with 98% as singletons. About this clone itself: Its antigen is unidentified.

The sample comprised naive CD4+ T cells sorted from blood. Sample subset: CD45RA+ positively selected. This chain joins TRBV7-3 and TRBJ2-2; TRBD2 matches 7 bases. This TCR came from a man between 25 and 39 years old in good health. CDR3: CASSLGGGTGELFF. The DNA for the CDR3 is TGTGCCAGCAGCTTAGGCGGGGGCACCGGGGAGCTGTTTTTT.